This T cell receptor (beta chain) was documented in a study of blood T cell repertoires in COVID-19. About the study: From the United States, Italy and Spain came samples of acute and convalescent COVID-19.

Some clones are missing from TCRdb's copy, which holds only in-frame ones; the method was immunoSEQ multiplex PCR. There are around 70,000 clones in the sample; 85% to 90% occur only once, and around 0.6% lies in the top ten. The CDR3 is 15 amino acids. The germline V and J ends were trimmed by 5 bases and 4 bases, with 16 bases remaining between them. Germline V gene data show CDR1 as SGHTA and CDR2 as FQGTGA. This clone was observed a single time. Material: peripheral blood. The genes are TRBV7-3 and TRBJ2-3; D is perhaps TRBD1 (7 bases). The source of this sequence is a man in his 60s with acute or convalescent COVID-19. The CDR3 sequence is CASSPAGGPPDTQYF. CDR3 DNA: TGTGCCAGCAGCCCGGCAGGGGGGCCCCCAGATACGCAGTATTTT.